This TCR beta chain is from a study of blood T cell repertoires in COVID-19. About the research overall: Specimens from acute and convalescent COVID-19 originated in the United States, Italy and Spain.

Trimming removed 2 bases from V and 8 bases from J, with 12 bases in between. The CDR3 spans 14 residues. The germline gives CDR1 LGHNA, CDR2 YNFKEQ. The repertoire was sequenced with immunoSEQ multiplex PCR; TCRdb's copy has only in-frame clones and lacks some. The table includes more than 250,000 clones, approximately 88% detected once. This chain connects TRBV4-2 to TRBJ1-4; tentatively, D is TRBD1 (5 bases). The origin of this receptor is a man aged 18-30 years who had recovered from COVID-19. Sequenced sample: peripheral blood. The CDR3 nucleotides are TGTGCCAGCAGCCAATCCGCAGGGAACGAAAAACTGTTTTTT. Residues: CASSQSAGNEKLFF.